The subject of this entry is one T cell receptor beta chain. Assay used: immunoSEQ multiplex PCR; TCRdb lists only in-frame clones, some missing. The data hold 10,000 to 15,000 clones, with more than 75% observed a single time. CDR1 is SGHTA, CDR2 FQGNSA, per germline. V lost 11 bases, J lost 2 bases, and 12 bases lay in between. This CDR3 region has 13 residues. The data were taken from a study of OX40 agonist ivuxolimab in advanced cancers. Across the study: Patients were dosed with the agonistic anti-OX40 (CD134) antibody ivuxolimab.

This chain connects TRBV7-2 to TRBJ2-2; D call uncertain. This clonotype was sampled from an adult with an advanced solid tumor such as melanoma, head and neck, liver or kidney cancer. Sequencing used CD4+ or CD8+ T cells sorted from blood, obtained in a trial of the OX40 agonist ivuxolimab. DNA of the CDR3: TGTGCCCCGTATCAGAGAAACACCGGGGAGCTGTTTTTT. Amino acid sequence: CAPYQRNTGELFF.